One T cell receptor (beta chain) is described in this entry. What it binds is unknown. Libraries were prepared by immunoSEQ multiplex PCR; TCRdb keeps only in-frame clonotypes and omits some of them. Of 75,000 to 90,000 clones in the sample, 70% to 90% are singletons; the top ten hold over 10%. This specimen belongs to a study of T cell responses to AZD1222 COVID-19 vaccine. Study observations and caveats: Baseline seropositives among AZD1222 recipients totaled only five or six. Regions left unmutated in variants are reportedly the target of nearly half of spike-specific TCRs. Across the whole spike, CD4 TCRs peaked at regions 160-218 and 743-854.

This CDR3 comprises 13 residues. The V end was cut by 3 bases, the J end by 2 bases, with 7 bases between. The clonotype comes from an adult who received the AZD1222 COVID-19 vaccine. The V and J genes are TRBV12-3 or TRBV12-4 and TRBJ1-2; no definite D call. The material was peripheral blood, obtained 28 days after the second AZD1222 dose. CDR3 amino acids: CASSFQANYGYTF. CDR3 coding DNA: TGTGCCAGCAGTTTTCAGGCCAACTATGGCTACACCTTC.